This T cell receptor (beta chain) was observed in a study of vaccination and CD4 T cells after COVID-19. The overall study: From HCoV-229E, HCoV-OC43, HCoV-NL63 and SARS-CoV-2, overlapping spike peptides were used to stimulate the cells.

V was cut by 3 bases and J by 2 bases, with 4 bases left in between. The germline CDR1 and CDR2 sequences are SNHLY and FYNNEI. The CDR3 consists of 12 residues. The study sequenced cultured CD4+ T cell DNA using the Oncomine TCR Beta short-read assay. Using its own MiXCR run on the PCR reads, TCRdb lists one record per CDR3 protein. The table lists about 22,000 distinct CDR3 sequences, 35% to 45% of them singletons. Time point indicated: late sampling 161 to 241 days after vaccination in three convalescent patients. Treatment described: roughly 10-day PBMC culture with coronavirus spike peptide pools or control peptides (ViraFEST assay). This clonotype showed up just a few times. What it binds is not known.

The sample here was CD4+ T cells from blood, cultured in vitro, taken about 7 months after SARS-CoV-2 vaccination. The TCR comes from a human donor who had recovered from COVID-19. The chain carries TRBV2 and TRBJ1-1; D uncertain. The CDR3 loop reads CASSEVNTEAFF. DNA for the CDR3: TGTGCCAGCAGTGAGGTCAACACTGAAGCTTTCTTT.